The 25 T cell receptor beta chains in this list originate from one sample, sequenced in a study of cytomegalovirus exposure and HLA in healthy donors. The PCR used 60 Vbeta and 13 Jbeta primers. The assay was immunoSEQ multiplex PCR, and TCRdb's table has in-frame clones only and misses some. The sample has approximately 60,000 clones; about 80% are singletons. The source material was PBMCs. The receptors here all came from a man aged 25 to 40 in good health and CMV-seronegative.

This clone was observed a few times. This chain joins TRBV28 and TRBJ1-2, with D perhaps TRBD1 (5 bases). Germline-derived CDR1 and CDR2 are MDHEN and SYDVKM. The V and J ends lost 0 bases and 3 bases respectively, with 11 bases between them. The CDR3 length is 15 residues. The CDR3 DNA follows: TGTGCCAGCAGTTTATGGTCGGGGGGGGACTATGGCTACACCTTC. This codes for CASSLWSGGDYGYTF.

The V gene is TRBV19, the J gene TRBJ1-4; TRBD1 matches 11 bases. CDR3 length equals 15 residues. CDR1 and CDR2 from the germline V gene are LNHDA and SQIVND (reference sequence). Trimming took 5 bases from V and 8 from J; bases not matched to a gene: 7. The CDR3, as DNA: TGTGCCAGTAGTCCTAGGGGACAGGGGGGCGAAAAACTGTTTTTT. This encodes CASSPRGQGGEKLFF.

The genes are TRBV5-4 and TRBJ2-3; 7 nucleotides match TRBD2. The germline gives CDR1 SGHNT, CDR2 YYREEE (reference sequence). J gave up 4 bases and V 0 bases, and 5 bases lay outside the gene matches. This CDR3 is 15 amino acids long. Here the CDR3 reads CASSLEAGRADTQYF. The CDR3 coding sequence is TGTGCCAGCAGCTTGGAAGCGGGGAGGGCAGATACGCAGTATTTT.

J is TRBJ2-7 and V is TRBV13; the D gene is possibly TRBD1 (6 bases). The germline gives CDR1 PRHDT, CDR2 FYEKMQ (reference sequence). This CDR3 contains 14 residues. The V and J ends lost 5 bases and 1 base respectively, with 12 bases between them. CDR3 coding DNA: TGTGCCAGCAGCCGCCGGGACACTTCCTACGAGCAGTACTTC. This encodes CASSRRDTSYEQYF.

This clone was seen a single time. CDR3 residues: CASSPRPGTVLNEQFF. CDR3 DNA: TGTGCCAGCAGCCCTCGTCCCGGGACAGTTTTGAATGAGCAGTTCTTC. The V call is TRBV9, the J call TRBJ2-1; 7 bases fit TRBD1. This CDR3 is built from 16 residues. The germline V gene has CDR1 SGDLS and CDR2 YYNGEE. With 4 bases clipped from V and 7 bases from J, the junction kept 14 bases outside the gene matches.

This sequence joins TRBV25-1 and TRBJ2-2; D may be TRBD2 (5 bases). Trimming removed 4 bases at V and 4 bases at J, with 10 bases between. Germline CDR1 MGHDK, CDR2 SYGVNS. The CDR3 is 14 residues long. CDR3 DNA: TGTGCCAGCAGTGCTGCGGGTGTCACCGGGGAGCTGTTTTTT. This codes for CASSAAGVTGELFF.

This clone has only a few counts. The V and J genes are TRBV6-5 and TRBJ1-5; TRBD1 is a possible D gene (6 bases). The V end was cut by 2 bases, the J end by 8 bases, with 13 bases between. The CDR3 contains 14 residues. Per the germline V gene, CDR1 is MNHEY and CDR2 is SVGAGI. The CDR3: CASSYGRDRKPQHF. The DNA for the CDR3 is TGTGCCAGCAGTTACGGTCGAGACAGGAAGCCCCAGCATTTT.

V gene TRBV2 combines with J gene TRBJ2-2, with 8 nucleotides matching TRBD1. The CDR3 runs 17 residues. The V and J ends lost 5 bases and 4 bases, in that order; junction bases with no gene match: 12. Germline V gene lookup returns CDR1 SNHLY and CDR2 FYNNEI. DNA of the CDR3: TGTGCCAGCAGTTCTACCCGACAGGGGAGAGGCACCGGGGAGCTGTTTTTT. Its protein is CASSSTRQGRGTGELFF. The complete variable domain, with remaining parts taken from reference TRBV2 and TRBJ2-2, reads EPEVTQTPSHQVTQMGQEVILRCVPISNHLYFYWYRQILGQKVEFLVSFYNNEISEKSEIFDDQFSVERPDGSNFTLKIRSTKLEDSAMYFCASSSTRQGRGTGELFFGEGSRLTVL.

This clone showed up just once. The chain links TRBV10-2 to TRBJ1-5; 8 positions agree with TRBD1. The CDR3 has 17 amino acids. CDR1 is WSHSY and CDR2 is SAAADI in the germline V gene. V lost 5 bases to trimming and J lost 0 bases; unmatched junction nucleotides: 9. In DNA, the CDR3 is TGCGCCAGCAGTCTCGGACAGGGCCGATATAGCAATCAGCCCCAGCATTTT. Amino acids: CASSLGQGRYSNQPQHF.

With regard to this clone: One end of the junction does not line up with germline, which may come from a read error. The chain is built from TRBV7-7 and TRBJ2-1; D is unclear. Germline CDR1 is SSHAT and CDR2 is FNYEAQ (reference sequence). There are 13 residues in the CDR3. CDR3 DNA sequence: TGTGCTAGCAGCTTAGCACAGAACAATGAGCAGTTCTTC. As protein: CASSLAQNNEQFF.

The CDR3 sequence: CASTGQEQQLFF. The CDR3 nucleotides are TGTGCCAGCACGGGACAGGAACAACAACTGTTTTTT. The genes are TRBV6-6 and TRBJ1-4; 8 bases match TRBD1. There are 12 residues in the CDR3. Looked up from germline, CDR1 is MNHNY and CDR2 is SVGAGI (reference sequence). V lost 7 bases, J lost 12 bases, and 7 bases stayed unmatched.

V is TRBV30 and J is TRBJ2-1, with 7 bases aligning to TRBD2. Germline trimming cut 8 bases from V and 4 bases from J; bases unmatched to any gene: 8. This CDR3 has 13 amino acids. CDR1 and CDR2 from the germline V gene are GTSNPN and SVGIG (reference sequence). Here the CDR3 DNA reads TGTGCCCTGAATCGGGGAGGGTACAATGAGCAGTTCTTC. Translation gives CALNRGGYNEQFF.

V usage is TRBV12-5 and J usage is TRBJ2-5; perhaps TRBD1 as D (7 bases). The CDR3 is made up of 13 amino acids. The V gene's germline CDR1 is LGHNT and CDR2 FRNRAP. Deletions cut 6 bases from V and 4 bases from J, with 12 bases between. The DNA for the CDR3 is TGTGCTAGTGGGAGGGGGGACAGAGAGACCCAGTACTTC. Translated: CASGRGDRETQYF.

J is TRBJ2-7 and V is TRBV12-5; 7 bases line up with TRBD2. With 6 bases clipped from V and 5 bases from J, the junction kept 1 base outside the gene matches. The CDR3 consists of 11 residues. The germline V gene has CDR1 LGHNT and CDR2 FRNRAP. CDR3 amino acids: CASGREDEQYF. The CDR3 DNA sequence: TGTGCTAGTGGCCGGGAGGACGAGCAGTACTTC.

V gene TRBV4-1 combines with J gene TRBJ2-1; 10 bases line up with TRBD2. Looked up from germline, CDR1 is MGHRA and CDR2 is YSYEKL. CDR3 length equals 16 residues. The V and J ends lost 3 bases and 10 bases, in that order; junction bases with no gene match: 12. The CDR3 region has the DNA TGCGCCAGCAGCCAGATGGGGGGGACTAGCGAGATAGAGCAGTTCTTC. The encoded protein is CASSQMGGTSEIEQFF.

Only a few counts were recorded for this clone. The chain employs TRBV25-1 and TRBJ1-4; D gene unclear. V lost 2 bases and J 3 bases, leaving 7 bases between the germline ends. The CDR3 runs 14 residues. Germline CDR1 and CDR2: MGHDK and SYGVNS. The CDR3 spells CASSEVGANEKLFF. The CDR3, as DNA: TGTGCCAGCAGTGAAGTGGGAGCTAATGAAAAACTGTTTTTT.

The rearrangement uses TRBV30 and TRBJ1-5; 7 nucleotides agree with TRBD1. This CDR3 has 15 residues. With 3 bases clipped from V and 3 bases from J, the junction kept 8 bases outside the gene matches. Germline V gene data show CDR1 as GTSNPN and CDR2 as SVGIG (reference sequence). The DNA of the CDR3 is TGTGCCTGGAGCGAGGGGGCAAACCCCAATCAGCCCCAGCATTTT. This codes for CAWSEGANPNQPQHF.

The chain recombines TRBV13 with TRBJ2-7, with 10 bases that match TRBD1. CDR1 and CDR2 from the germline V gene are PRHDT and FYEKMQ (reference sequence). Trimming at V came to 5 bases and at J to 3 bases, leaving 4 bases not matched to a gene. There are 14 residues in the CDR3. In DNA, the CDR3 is TGTGCCAGCAGCCCGACAGGGGGCAGCTACGAGCAGTACTTC. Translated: CASSPTGGSYEQYF.

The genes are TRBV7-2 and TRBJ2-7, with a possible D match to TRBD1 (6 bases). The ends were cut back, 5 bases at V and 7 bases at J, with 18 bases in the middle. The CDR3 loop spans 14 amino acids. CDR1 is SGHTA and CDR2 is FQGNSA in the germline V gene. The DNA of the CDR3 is TGTGCCAGCAGCCATCTACAGGGATGGGAAGAGCAGTACTTC. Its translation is CASSHLQGWEEQYF.

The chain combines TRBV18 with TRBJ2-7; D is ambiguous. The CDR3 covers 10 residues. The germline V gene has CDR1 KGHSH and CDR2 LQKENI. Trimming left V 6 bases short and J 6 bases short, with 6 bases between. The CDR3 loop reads CASSLGEQYF. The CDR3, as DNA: TGTGCCAGCTCTCTCGGCGAGCAGTACTTC.

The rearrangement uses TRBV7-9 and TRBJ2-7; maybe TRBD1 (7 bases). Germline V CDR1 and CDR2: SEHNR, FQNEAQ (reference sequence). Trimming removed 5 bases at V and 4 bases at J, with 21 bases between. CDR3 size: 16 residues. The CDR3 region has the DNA TGTGCCAGCAGCCGACTCGGGGGAGAGGGGGCTTACGAGCAGTACTTC. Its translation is CASSRLGGEGAYEQYF.

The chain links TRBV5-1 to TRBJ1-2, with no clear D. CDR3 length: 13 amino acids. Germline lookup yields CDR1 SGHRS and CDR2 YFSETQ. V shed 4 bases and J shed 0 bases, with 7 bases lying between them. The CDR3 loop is CASSESANYGYTF. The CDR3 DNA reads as TGCGCCAGCAGCGAGTCCGCTAACTATGGCTACACCTTC. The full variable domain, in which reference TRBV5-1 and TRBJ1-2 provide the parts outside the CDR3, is KAGVTQTPRYLIKTRGQQVTLSCSPISGHRSVSWYQQTPGQGLQFLFEYFSETQRNKGNFPGRFSGRQFSNSRSEMNVSTLELGDSALYLCASSESANYGYTFGSGTRLTVV.

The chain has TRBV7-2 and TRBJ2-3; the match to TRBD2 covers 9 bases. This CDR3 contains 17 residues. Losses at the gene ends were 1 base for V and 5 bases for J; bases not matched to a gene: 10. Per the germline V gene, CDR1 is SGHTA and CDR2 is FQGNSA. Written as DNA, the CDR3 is TGTGCCAGCAGCTTAGTGGGTAGCGGGGGCCGGAGAGATACGCAGTATTTT. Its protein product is CASSLVGSGGRRDTQYF.

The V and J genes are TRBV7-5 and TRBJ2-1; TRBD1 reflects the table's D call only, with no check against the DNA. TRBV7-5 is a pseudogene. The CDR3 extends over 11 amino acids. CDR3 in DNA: TGTGCCAGAAGTTCCGACAGGGAGCAGTTCTTC. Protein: CARSSDREQFF.

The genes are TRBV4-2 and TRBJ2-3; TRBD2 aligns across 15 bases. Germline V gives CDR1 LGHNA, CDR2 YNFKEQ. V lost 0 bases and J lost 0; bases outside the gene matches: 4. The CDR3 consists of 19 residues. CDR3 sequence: CASSQDVGLAGGSTDTQYF. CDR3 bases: TGTGCCAGCAGCCAAGATGTGGGACTAGCGGGGGGTAGCACAGATACGCAGTATTTT.